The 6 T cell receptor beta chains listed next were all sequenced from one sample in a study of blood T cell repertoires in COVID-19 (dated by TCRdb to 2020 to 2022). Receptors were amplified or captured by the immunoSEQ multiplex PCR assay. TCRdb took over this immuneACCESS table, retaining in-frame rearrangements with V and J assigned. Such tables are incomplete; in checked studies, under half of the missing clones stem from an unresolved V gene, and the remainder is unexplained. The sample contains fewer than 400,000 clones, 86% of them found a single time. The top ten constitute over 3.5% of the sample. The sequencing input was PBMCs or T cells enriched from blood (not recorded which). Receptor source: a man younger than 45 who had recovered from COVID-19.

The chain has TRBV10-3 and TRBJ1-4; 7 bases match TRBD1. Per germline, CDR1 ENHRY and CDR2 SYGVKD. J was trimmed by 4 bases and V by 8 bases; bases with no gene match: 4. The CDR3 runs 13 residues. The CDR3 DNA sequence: TGTGCCATCGGACCAGGGGGTAATGAAAAACTGTTTTTT. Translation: CAIGPGGNEKLFF.

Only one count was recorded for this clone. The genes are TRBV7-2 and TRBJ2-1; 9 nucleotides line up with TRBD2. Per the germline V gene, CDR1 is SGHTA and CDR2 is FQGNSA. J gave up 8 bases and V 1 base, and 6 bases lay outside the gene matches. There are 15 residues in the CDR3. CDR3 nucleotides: TGTGCCAGCAGCTTAGTAGCGACTAGCGGAGATGAGCAGTTCTTC. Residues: CASSLVATSGDEQFF.

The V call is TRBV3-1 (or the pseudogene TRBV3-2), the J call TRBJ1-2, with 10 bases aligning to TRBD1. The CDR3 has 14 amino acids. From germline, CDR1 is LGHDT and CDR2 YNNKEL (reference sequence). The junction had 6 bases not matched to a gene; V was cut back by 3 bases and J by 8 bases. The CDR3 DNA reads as TGTGCCAGCAGCCACTCGGACAGGGGGAAAGGCTACACCTTC. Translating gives CASSHSDRGKGYTF.

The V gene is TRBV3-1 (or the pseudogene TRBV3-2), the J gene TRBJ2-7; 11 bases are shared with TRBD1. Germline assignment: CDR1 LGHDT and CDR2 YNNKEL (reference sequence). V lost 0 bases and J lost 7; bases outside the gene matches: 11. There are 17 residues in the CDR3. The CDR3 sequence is CASSQELIGQGANEQYF. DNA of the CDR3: TGTGCCAGCAGCCAAGAATTAATTGGACAGGGGGCGAATGAGCAGTACTTC.

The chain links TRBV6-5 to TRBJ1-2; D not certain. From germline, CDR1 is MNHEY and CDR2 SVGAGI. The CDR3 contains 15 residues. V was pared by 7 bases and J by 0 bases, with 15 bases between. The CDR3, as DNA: TGTGCCAGCATTCAACGCGCTGCGTCTAACTATGGCTACACCTTC. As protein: CASIQRAASNYGYTF.

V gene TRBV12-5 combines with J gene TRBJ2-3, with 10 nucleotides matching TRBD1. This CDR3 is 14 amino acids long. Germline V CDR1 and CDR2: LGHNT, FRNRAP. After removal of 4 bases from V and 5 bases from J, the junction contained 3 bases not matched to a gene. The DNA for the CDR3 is TGTGCTAGTGGTTCCGGACAGGGGGAAGATACGCAGTATTTT. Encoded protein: CASGSGQGEDTQYF.